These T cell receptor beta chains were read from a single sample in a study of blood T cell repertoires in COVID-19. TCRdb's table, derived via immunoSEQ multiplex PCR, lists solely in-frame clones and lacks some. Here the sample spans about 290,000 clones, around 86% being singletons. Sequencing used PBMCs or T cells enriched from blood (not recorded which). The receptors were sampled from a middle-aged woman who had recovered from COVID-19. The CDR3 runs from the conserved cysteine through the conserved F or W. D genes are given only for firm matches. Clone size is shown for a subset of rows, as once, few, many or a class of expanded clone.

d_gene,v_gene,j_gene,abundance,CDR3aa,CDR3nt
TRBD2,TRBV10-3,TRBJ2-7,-,CAIRMGLAGGLGGSGSYEQYF,TGTGCCATCAGGATGGGACTAGCGGGAGGACTGGGCGGGTCCGGGTCCTACGAGCAGTACTTC
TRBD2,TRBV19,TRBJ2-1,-,CASSIGLAGGNEQFF,TGTGCCAGTAGTATCGGACTAGCGGGGGGGAATGAGCAGTTCTTC
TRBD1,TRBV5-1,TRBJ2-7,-,CASSLVGGQYEQYF,TGCGCCAGCAGCTTGGTAGGGGGCCAGTACGAGCAGTACTTC
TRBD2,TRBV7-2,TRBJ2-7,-,CASSGSPRYEQYF,TGTGCGTCGAGCGGGAGTCCTAGGTACGAGCAGTACTTC
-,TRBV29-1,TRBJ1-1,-,CSVEGSGIMNTEAFF,TGCAGCGTTGAAGGGTCGGGGATTATGAACACTGAAGCTTTCTTT
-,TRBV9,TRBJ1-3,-,CASSDNSGNTIYF,TGTGCCAGCAGCGACAACTCTGGAAACACCATATATTTT
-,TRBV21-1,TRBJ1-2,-,CASSQVLIGREDYGYTF,TGTGCCAGCAGCCAGGTCCTCATTGGCAGGGAGGACTATGGCTACACCTTC
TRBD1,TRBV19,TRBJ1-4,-,CASSIGYRGREEKLFF,TGTGCCAGTAGTATCGGATACAGGGGGCGAGAGGAAAAACTGTTTTTT
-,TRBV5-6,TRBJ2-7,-,CASNTGYGSPTIYEQYF,TGTGCCAGCAATACCGGCTACGGGAGTCCCACTATCTACGAGCAGTACTTC
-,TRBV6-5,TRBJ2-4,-,CASSYAGDPKNIQYF,TGTGCCAGCAGTTATGCAGGGGACCCCAAAAACATTCAGTACTTC
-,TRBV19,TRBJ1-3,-,CASTLRSRGAASGNTIYF,TGTGCCAGTACCCTACGCTCCCGGGGGGCCGCCTCTGGAAACACCATATATTTT
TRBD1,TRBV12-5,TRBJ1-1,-,CASGLRDRNTEAFF,TGTGCTAGTGGTTTGCGGGACAGGAACACTGAAGCTTTCTTT
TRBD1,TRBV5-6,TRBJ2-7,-,CASSFLSLSDRGNYYEQYF,TGTGCCAGCAGCTTCCTCAGTTTGTCGGACAGGGGGAACTACTACGAGCAGTACTTC
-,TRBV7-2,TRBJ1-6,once,CASSLEIGRGAPLHF,TGTGCCAGCAGCTTAGAAATAGGGCGGGGGGCACCCCTCCACTTT
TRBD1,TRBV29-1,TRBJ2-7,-,CSVGRDRGYNEQYF,TGCAGCGTTGGAAGGGACAGGGGATATAACGAGCAGTACTTC
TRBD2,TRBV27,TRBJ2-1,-,CASRSGTSGSYNEQFF,TGTGCCAGCAGATCCGGGACTAGCGGGAGTTACAATGAGCAGTTCTTC
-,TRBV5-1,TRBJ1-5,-,CASSLLGRVNQPQHF,TGCGCCAGCAGCTTGCTCGGCAGGGTCAATCAGCCCCAGCATTTT
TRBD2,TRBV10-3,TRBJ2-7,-,CAIKDTPGGYEQYF,TGTGCCATCAAAGACACTCCGGGGGGCTACGAGCAGTACTTC
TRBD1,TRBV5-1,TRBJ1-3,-,CASSRGGTGGTGNTIYF,TGCGCCAGCAGCCGGGGAGGGACAGGGGGAACAGGAAACACCATATATTTT
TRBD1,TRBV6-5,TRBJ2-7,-,CASRATGLEQYF,TGTGCCAGCAGGGCGACAGGGCTGGAGCAGTACTTC
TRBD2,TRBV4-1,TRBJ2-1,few,CASSRSLAAGYNEQFF,TGCGCCAGCAGCCGATCACTAGCGGCTGGCTACAATGAGCAGTTCTTC
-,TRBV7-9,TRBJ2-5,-,CASSLVSQSETQYF,TGTGCCAGCAGCTTAGTGAGTCAATCGGAGACCCAGTACTTC
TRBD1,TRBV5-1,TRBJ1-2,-,CASSLASGTGDYGYTF,TGCGCCAGCAGCTTGGCGTCCGGGACAGGGGACTATGGCTACACCTTC
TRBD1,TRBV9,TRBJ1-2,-,CASSVSTGQQAYGYTF,TGTGCCAGCAGCGTATCTACGGGACAGCAAGCCTATGGCTACACCTTC
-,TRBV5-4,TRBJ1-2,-,CASSLSQGANYGYTF,TGTGCCAGCAGCTTGTCCCAAGGAGCTAACTATGGCTACACCTTC
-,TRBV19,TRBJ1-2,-,CASRSGGYGYTF,TGTGCCAGTAGATCCGGGGGCTATGGCTACACCTTC
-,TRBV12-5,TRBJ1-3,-,CASGFFQFSGNTIYF,TGTGCTAGTGGTTTCTTCCAGTTCTCTGGAAACACCATATATTTT
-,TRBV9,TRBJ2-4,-,CASSVDGRTKNIQYF,TGTGCCAGCAGCGTAGACGGGAGAACCAAAAACATTCAGTACTTC
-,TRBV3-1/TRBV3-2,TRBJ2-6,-,CASSTTTGANVLTF,TGTGCCAGCAGCACTACAACTGGGGCCAACGTCCTGACTTTC